Following are 29 T cell receptor beta chains from one sample sequenced in a study of cytomegalovirus exposure and HLA in healthy donors. The PCR contained 60 Vbeta and 13 Jbeta primers. The table came from immunoSEQ multiplex PCR; TCRdb's copy has only in-frame clones and leaves some out. Of 100,000 to 150,000 clones listed, around three quarters were seen once; the top ten hold 0.95% to 1.5%. Sequencing was performed on PBMCs. The receptors here all came from a female donor in good health and CMV-seronegative.

The gene calls are TRBV11-2 and TRBJ2-2; 9 positions match TRBD2. Trimming took 3 bases from V and 2 from J; bases not matched to a gene: 4. The germline gives CDR1 SGHAT, CDR2 FQNNGV. The CDR3 extends over 16 amino acids. The CDR3 region is CASSLSGGYNTGELFF. The CDR3 DNA is TGTGCCAGCAGCTTGAGCGGGGGGTATAACACCGGGGAGCTGTTTTTT.

This clone was seen only a few times. The chain carries TRBV19 and TRBJ2-2; TRBD2 agrees at 9 bases. This CDR3 has 16 amino acids. J was trimmed by 4 bases and V by 1 base; bases with no gene match: 4. Germline values: CDR1 LNHDA, CDR2 SQIVND (reference sequence). The CDR3 DNA reads as TGTGCCAGTAGTATAGTAGCGGGAGCGAGCACCGGGGAGCTGTTTTTT. The encoded protein is CASSIVAGASTGELFF.

The chain uses TRBV7-8 and TRBJ2-6; 10 positions match TRBD2. From germline, CDR1 is SGHVS and CDR2 FQNEAQ. This CDR3 is built from 19 residues. V trimming: 5 bases; J trimming: 0 bases; junction bases outside the gene matches: 10. CDR3 region: CASSLGLAGALSGANVLTF. The CDR3 region has the DNA TGTGCCAGCAGCCTGGGTCTAGCGGGGGCCCTCTCTGGGGCCAACGTCCTGACTTTC.

The chain carries TRBV5-5 and TRBJ2-7; TRBD2 might be the D (6 bases). There are 14 residues in the CDR3. The germline V gene has CDR1 SGHKS and CDR2 YYEKEE (reference sequence). V gave up 4 bases and J gave up 2 bases, with 13 bases separating them. The CDR3 loop is CASSIPGAAYEQYF. The DNA for the CDR3 is TGTGCCAGCAGCATCCCGGGAGCGGCCTACGAGCAGTACTTC.

The chain joins TRBV2 to TRBJ2-7; D not resolved. The CDR3 has 13 amino acids. Germline V CDR1 and CDR2: SNHLY, FYNNEI. V was pared by 5 bases and J by 3 bases, with 11 bases between. The chain's CDR3 is CASSTTMGYEQYF. In DNA, the CDR3 is TGTGCCAGCAGTACTACGATGGGCTACGAGCAGTACTTC.

The rearrangement joins TRBV28 to TRBJ1-2, with 9 nucleotides matching TRBD1. The CDR3 is 16 amino acids. Germline V gives CDR1 MDHEN, CDR2 SYDVKM. Unmatched junction bases numbered 13, after V lost 4 bases and J lost 7 bases. The DNA for the CDR3 is TGTGCCAGCAGTTCGTACAGGGGGCAGGTGTTTAGTGGCTACACCTTC. It yields the protein CASSSYRGQVFSGYTF.

The chain couples TRBV9 to TRBJ2-1; 13 bases fit TRBD2. The CDR3 length is 15 residues. V shed 3 bases and J 5 bases; nucleotides not matched to a gene: 2. CDR1 and CDR2 from the germline V gene are SGDLS and YYNGEE. CDR3: CASSEGLAGDNEQFF. The CDR3 nucleotides read TGTGCCAGCAGCGAAGGACTAGCGGGGGACAATGAGCAGTTCTTC.

A few counts support this clone. The chain carries TRBV5-1 and TRBJ2-1; the D gene is possibly TRBD1 (6 bases). V was cut by 0 bases and J by 6 bases, with 10 bases left in between. The CDR3 runs to 14 residues. Per the germline V gene, CDR1 is SGHRS and CDR2 is YFSETQ. The CDR3 here is CASSLGIGGNEQFF. The CDR3 nucleotides are TGCGCCAGCAGCTTGGGGATAGGGGGCAATGAGCAGTTCTTC.

The V gene is TRBV28, the J gene TRBJ2-7; 7 bases fit TRBD1. Germline-derived CDR1 and CDR2 are MDHEN and SYDVKM. This CDR3 is built from 14 residues. Trimming took 4 bases from V and 2 from J; bases not matched to a gene: 5. The CDR3 DNA reads TGTGCCAGCAGTTCTGGGACAGCTCCCTACGAGCAGTACTTC. This translates into CASSSGTAPYEQYF. Looking up the rest from reference TRBV28 and TRBJ2-7 gives the full variable domain: DVKVTQSSRYLVKRTGEKVFLECVQDMDHENMFWYRQDPGLGLRLIYFSYDVKMKEKGDIPEGYSVSREKKERFSLILESASTNQTSMYLCASSSGTAPYEQYFGPGTRLTVT.

J is TRBJ2-5 and V is TRBV11-3; TRBD2 matches 7 bases. Germline V gene sequence: CDR1 SGHNT, CDR2 YENEEA. The CDR3 has 14 residues. Unmatched junction bases numbered 2, after V lost 3 bases and J lost 1 base. CDR3 loop: CASSLGGSQETQYF. Written as DNA, the CDR3 is TGTGCCAGCAGCTTGGGCGGGAGCCAAGAGACCCAGTACTTC.

The rearrangement links TRBV11-2 to TRBJ2-3; 8 nucleotides agree with TRBD2. Germline CDR1 reads SGHAT; CDR2 reads FQNNGV. V dropped 3 bases and J dropped 2; count of bases not matched to a gene: 7. The CDR3 is made up of 16 amino acids. Written as DNA, the CDR3 is TGTGCCAGCAGCTTGAGGCAGCGGGGGTACACAGATACGCAGTATTTT. Its translation: CASSLRQRGYTDTQYF.

This clone was seen only a few times. This chain uses TRBV30 with TRBJ2-3, with TRBD1 matching over 7 bases. Germline CDR1 and CDR2: GTSNPN and SVGIG (reference sequence). With V trimmed by 7 bases and J by 2 bases, 6 bases remained unmatched. The CDR3 is made up of 13 amino acids. DNA of the CDR3: TGTGCCTCAAAACAGGGGTCCACAGATACGCAGTATTTT. Translating it yields CASKQGSTDTQYF.

This clone has just one count. The CDR3 coding sequence is TGTGCCAGCACCCACGGGGGGGACGCGTATTCACCCCTCCACTTT. Translating gives CASTHGGDAYSPLHF. This sequence joins TRBV2 and TRBJ1-6; D may be TRBD1 (5 bases). CDR1 and CDR2 from the germline V gene are SNHLY and FYNNEI. This CDR3 comprises 15 residues. Trimming removed 7 bases at V and 8 bases at J, with 18 bases between. The variable domain in full, with the rest retrieved from reference TRBV2 and TRBJ1-6, is EPEVTQTPSHQVTQMGQEVILRCVPISNHLYFYWYRQILGQKVEFLVSFYNNEISEKSEIFDDQFSVERPDGSNFTLKIRSTKLEDSAMYFCASTHGGDAYSPLHFGNGTRLTVT.

The rearrangement joins TRBV7-2 to TRBJ2-7, with a weak D call TRBD2 (6 bases). CDR3 length: 15 residues. V lost 2 bases, J lost 6 bases, and 17 bases lay in between. The germline CDR1 and CDR2 sequences are SGHTA and FQGNSA. The chain's CDR3 is CASSLRTISAGEQYF. DNA of the CDR3: TGTGCCAGCAGCTTAAGGACGATATCAGCGGGCGAGCAGTACTTC.

The chain couples TRBV11-3 to TRBJ2-2, with 9 bases fitting TRBD1. Unmatched junction bases numbered 7, after V lost 5 bases and J lost 6 bases. In germline, CDR1 is SGHNT, CDR2 YENEEA. The CDR3 has 15 residues. In nucleotides, the CDR3 is TGTGCCAGCAGCGAAACAGGGGGCGCCGCCGGGGAGCTGTTTTTT. The encoded protein is CASSETGGAAGELFF.

The chain couples TRBV30 to TRBJ1-2, with D possibly being TRBD1 (6 bases). V gave up 3 bases and J gave up 3 bases, with 11 bases separating them. This CDR3 is built from 13 residues. Germline-derived CDR1 and CDR2 are GTSNPN and SVGIG (reference sequence). For the CDR3, the DNA is TGTGCCTGGAGCCGAGACAGGCACTATGGCTACACCTTC. Its translation: CAWSRDRHYGYTF. Supplemented by reference TRBV30 and TRBJ1-2, the full variable domain reads SQTIHQWPATLVQPVGSPLSLECTVEGTSNPNLYWYRQAAGRGLQLLFYSVGIGQISSEVPQNLSASRPQDRQFILSSKKLLLSDSGFYLCAWSRDRHYGYTFGSGTRLTVV.

The CDR3 region is CASSRGGSYNEQFF. DNA for the CDR3: TGTGCCAGTAGTCGGGGGGGTTCCTACAATGAGCAGTTCTTC. This sequence joins TRBV19 and TRBJ2-1; 8 bases align to TRBD2. V was pared by 5 bases and J by 1 base, with 1 base of the junction left unmatched. This CDR3 spans 14 amino acids. In germline, CDR1 is LNHDA, CDR2 SQIVND (reference sequence).

The CDR3 DNA reads TGTGCCAGCAGCTTAAAAGCGGGAGGGCCAGGCAATGAGCAGTTCTTC. Translation gives CASSLKAGGPGNEQFF. This sequence joins TRBV7-9 and TRBJ2-1; 10 nucleotides align to TRBD2. Looked up from germline, CDR1 is SEHNR and CDR2 is FQNEAQ (reference sequence). There are 16 residues in the CDR3. With 2 bases clipped from V and 6 bases from J, the junction kept 7 bases outside the gene matches.

This sequence joins TRBV7-2 and TRBJ2-1, with 15 bases lining up with TRBD2. Trimming removed 0 bases from V and 2 bases from J; junction bases left unmatched: 5. Germline V CDR1 and CDR2: SGHTA, FQGNSA. This CDR3 comprises 19 residues. CDR3 amino acids: CASSLAGLAGGRTYNEQFF. The CDR3 nucleotides are TGTGCCAGCAGCTTAGCGGGACTAGCGGGGGGCCGCACCTACAATGAGCAGTTCTTC. Full variable domain (rest looked up from reference TRBV7-2 and TRBJ2-1): GAGVSQSPSNKVTEKGKDVELRCDPISGHTALYWYRQSLGQGLEFLIYFQGNSAPDKSGLPSDRFSAERTGGSVSTLTIQRTQQEDSAVYLCASSLAGLAGGRTYNEQFFGPGTRLTVL.

The chain recombines TRBV7-8 with TRBJ2-5, with D perhaps TRBD2 (6 bases). With 7 bases removed from V and 2 bases from J, the gap between germline ends came to 11 bases. The CDR3 runs 13 residues. Germline values: CDR1 SGHVS, CDR2 FQNEAQ. The CDR3 sequence is CASNKGRQETQYF. The CDR3 DNA follows: TGTGCCAGCAACAAGGGGAGGCAAGAGACCCAGTACTTC.

The count of this clone is one. The V call is TRBV6-1, the J call TRBJ1-1; 8 nucleotides line up with TRBD1. The V gene's germline CDR1 is MNHNS and CDR2 SASEGT. The CDR3 extends over 15 amino acids. Germline trimming cut 5 bases from V and 6 bases from J; bases unmatched to any gene: 11. CDR3 nucleotide sequence: TGTGCCAGCAGTTCTCGGACAGGGTTTACCGCTGAAGCTTTCTTT. Amino acid sequence: CASSSRTGFTAEAFF.

The CDR3 coding sequence is TGCGCCAGCAGCCAAGGCAGGGGGTTGAACACTGAAGCTTTCTTT. It translates to CASSQGRGLNTEAFF. The genes are TRBV4-1 and TRBJ1-1; 7 bases map to TRBD1. The CDR3 consists of 15 residues. In germline, CDR1 is MGHRA, CDR2 YSYEKL. Unmatched junction bases numbered 2, after V lost 1 base and J lost 0 bases.

This clone appeared a single time. The V and J genes are TRBV6-1 and TRBJ2-2; 10 positions agree with TRBD1. Germline V gene data show CDR1 as MNHNS and CDR2 as SASEGT. The junction had 5 bases not matched to a gene; V was cut back by 6 bases and J by 4 bases. This CDR3 contains 15 residues. The CDR3 sequence: CASRRQGAGTGELFF. The DNA for the CDR3 is TGTGCCAGCAGGCGACAGGGGGCGGGCACCGGGGAGCTGTTTTTT.

V is TRBV5-1 and J is TRBJ2-3; perhaps TRBD1 as D (5 bases). Germline-derived CDR1 and CDR2 are SGHRS and YFSETQ. CDR3 length: 16 amino acids. The ends were cut back, 0 bases at V and 6 bases at J, with 17 bases in the middle. The CDR3 protein is CASSLVLDRAGDTQYF. Written as DNA, the CDR3 is TGCGCCAGCAGCTTGGTCCTAGACAGAGCCGGGGATACGCAGTATTTT.

This clone appeared a single time. The rearrangement joins TRBV4-1 to TRBJ2-1; TRBD2 aligns across 10 bases. V gave up 4 bases and J gave up 5 bases; unmatched junction bases: 8. This CDR3 has 16 residues. Per the germline V gene, CDR1 is MGHRA and CDR2 is YSYEKL. In DNA form, the CDR3 reads TGCGCCAGCAGCCTCTACCCGGGGACTAGCGACAATGAGCAGTTCTTC. Protein sequence: CASSLYPGTSDNEQFF.

The chain employs TRBV2 and TRBJ1-6, with 9 bases that match TRBD1. The CDR3 is made up of 15 amino acids. The germline V gene has CDR1 SNHLY and CDR2 FYNNEI. V dropped 5 bases and J dropped 8; count of bases not matched to a gene: 7. CDR3 sequence reads: CASSKGGDRDSPLHF. The DNA of the CDR3 is TGTGCCAGCAGTAAGGGTGGGGACAGGGATTCACCCCTCCACTTT.

V and J are TRBV5-4 and TRBJ2-6, with TRBD1 matching over 7 bases. V lost 2 bases to trimming and J lost 2 bases; unmatched junction nucleotides: 1. Per germline, CDR1 SGHNT and CDR2 YYREEE (reference sequence). The CDR3 sequence is 15 residues long. CDR3 loop: CASSFQGAGANVLTF. CDR3 in DNA: TGTGCCAGCAGCTTTCAGGGGGCTGGGGCCAACGTCCTGACTTTC.

The rearrangement links TRBV5-8 to TRBJ1-6; weak D call: TRBD1 (5 bases). V lost 4 bases, J lost 5 bases, and 16 bases lay in between. The germline CDR1 and CDR2 sequences are SGHTS and YDEGEE. CDR3 length: 16 residues. CDR3 in amino acids: CASSLHRGGDNSPLHF. For the CDR3, the DNA is TGTGCCAGCAGCCTTCACCGCGGGGGGGATAATTCACCCCTCCACTTT.

The genes are TRBV4-2 and TRBJ2-3; TRBD2 agrees at 9 bases. Germline-derived CDR1 and CDR2 are LGHNA and YNFKEQ. V dropped 4 bases and J dropped 6; count of bases not matched to a gene: 26. The CDR3 extends over 21 amino acids. The CDR3 DNA sequence: TGTGCCAGCAGCCCCCGCGGGGGGGCTAGCGGGGTTCCCTCGCGACAGGATACGCAGTATTTT. Amino acid sequence: CASSPRGGASGVPSRQDTQYF.